The 14 T cell receptor beta chains presented below share a single source sample, sequenced in a study of radiation and T cells in renal cell carcinoma. The time point is: blood 2 weeks post-SBRT. Treatment specified: 15 Gy SBRT to primary tumor, nephrectomy 4 weeks later. Profiling relied on immunoSEQ multiplex PCR, and the TCRdb table lists in-frame clones only, not all of them. This table has roughly 130,000 clones, about 81% appearing once. This specimen was blood, taken from a patient whose treatment included radiotherapy and nephrectomy. These TCRs come from a woman aged 60-75 years with renal cell carcinoma.

The gene calls are TRBV6-1 and TRBJ2-3; tentatively, D is TRBD1 or TRBD2 (5 bases each). The CDR3 length is 17 residues. V lost 3 bases and J lost 5, with 21 bases in between. Germline loops: CDR1 MNHNS, CDR2 SASEGT. The DNA of the CDR3 is TGTGCCAGCAGTGATTCGAGACGGGGCCTTGGGGAAGATACGCAGTATTTT. Protein: CASSDSRRGLGEDTQYF.

In the case of this clone: A junction end diverges from the germline sequence, so it may reflect a read error. The genes are TRBV2 and TRBJ1-2, with D unresolved. Germline lookup yields CDR1 SNHLY and CDR2 FYNNEI. The CDR3 length is 13 residues. The CDR3 region is CASSVKSRSNFSF. CDR3 sequence (DNA): TGTGCCAGCAGTGTCAAATCGAGGAGCAACTTCTCCTTC.

Here the CDR3 DNA reads TGTGCCAGCAGTTTACCTGGACAGGGGGGAACTGAAGCTTTCTTT. It specifies CASSLPGQGGTEAFF. This chain joins TRBV28 and TRBJ1-1; 10 bases agree with TRBD1. V dropped 2 bases and J dropped 5; count of bases not matched to a gene: 5. The CDR3 is made up of 15 amino acids. Germline V gene data show CDR1 as MDHEN and CDR2 as SYDVKM.

V is TRBV5-6 and J is TRBJ2-5, with D possibly called TRBD1 or TRBD2 (5 bases each). Between the trimmed V and J ends, which lost 3 bases and 5 bases, there was a span of 11 bases. The CDR3 is made up of 13 amino acids. From germline, CDR1 is SGHDT and CDR2 YYEEEE. CDR3 loop: CASSWGSGETQYF. The CDR3 bases are TGTGCCAGCAGCTGGGGCTCGGGGGAGACCCAGTACTTC.

This clone showed up just once. The V call is TRBV5-1, the J call TRBJ1-1; a weak D match, TRBD1 (5 bases). Germline CDR1 reads SGHRS; CDR2 reads YFSETQ. Trimming took 1 base from V and 3 from J, leaving 10 bases between them. The CDR3 is made up of 14 amino acids. The CDR3 spells CASSLLGRDTEAFF. The DNA of the CDR3 is TGCGCCAGCAGCTTGTTGGGGCGAGACACTGAAGCTTTCTTT.

The V call is TRBV5-2, the J call TRBJ1-4. TRBV5-2 represents a pseudogene. This CDR3 has 13 residues. The CDR3 nucleotides read TGCGCCAGCAGCCCCATTGCGGTTGAAAAACTGTTTTTT. Its protein product is CASSPIAVEKLFF.

The chain has TRBV28 and TRBJ2-7, with D maybe TRBD1 (5 bases). This CDR3 spans 14 amino acids. Germline V gives CDR1 MDHEN, CDR2 SYDVKM. Trimming removed 10 bases from V and 3 bases from J, with 19 bases in between. This chain's CDR3 is CATFSPTENYEQYF. CDR3 coding DNA: TGTGCCACCTTCTCTCCGACAGAGAACTACGAGCAGTACTTC.

The J gene is TRBJ1-5, the V gene TRBV2, with a weak D call TRBD1 (5 bases). The V end lost 6 bases, the J end lost 2 bases, and 14 bases lay between the germline ends. CDR1 and CDR2 (germline): SNHLY, FYNNEI. This CDR3 has 15 residues. CDR3 sequence reads: CASRARDLGNQPQHF. DNA for the CDR3: TGTGCCAGCAGGGCCAGGGATTTGGGCAATCAGCCCCAGCATTTT.

This clone was seen more than once but under ten times. V gene TRBV20-1 combines with J gene TRBJ1-2, with D hard to call. Germline V gene sequence: CDR1 DFQATT, CDR2 SNEGSKA (reference sequence). V was shortened by 3 bases and J by 8 bases, with 10 bases between the two germline ends. CDR3 length equals 11 residues. The CDR3 reads CSASGPPGYTF. The CDR3 DNA is TGCAGTGCTAGTGGTCCTCCCGGCTACACCTTC.

V and J are TRBV28 and TRBJ1-5; no definite D call. Deletions cut 2 bases from V and 0 bases from J, with 5 bases between. Germline V gene data show CDR1 as MDHEN and CDR2 as SYDVKM. The CDR3 is made up of 14 amino acids. The CDR3 loop is CASSLLSSNQPQHF. CDR3 in DNA: TGTGCCAGCAGTTTACTTTCTAGCAATCAGCCCCAGCATTTT.

The chain combines TRBV27 with TRBJ2-7, with 9 positions matching TRBD1. CDR3 length equals 15 residues. Germline V CDR1 and CDR2: MNHEY, SMNVEV (reference sequence). V lost 2 bases to trimming and J lost 4 bases; unmatched junction nucleotides: 6. Here the CDR3 DNA reads TGTGCCAGCAGTTTAGTTGGGACAGGGTGGTACGAGCAGTACTTC. Translated, it gives CASSLVGTGWYEQYF.

The chain combines TRBV5-5 with TRBJ1-3; TRBD1 matches at 7 bases. The CDR3 consists of 16 residues. Germline trimming cut 4 bases from V and 0 bases from J; bases unmatched to any gene: 7. The germline CDR1 and CDR2 sequences are SGHKS and YYEKEE (reference sequence). This chain's CDR3 is CASSPRDSSSGNTIYF. The CDR3 DNA is TGTGCCAGCAGCCCCCGGGACAGCTCCTCTGGAAACACCATATATTTT.

This chain links TRBV4-3 with TRBJ2-4; D perhaps matches TRBD2 (6 bases). This CDR3 comprises 15 residues. The ends were cut back, 2 bases at V and 2 bases at J, with 10 bases in the middle. The germline V gene has CDR1 LGHNA and CDR2 YSLEER. The CDR3 region is CASSQFRESKNIQYF. The CDR3 DNA reads as TGCGCCAGCAGCCAATTCCGGGAGTCCAAAAACATTCAGTACTTC.

The chain carries TRBV7-6 and TRBJ1-1; TRBD1 might be the D (6 bases). Trimming removed 5 bases at V and 3 bases at J, with 16 bases between. Germline CDR1 reads SGHVS; CDR2 reads FNYEAQ. The CDR3 totals 15 residues. The DNA of the CDR3 is TGTGCCAGCAGCCGAGCACAGGGTGGGTACACTGAAGCTTTCTTT. Protein sequence: CASSRAQGGYTEAFF. The full variable domain, rest sourced from reference TRBV7-6 and TRBJ1-1, is GAGVSQSPRYKVTKRGQDVALRCDPISGHVSLYWYRQALGQGPEFLTYFNYEAQQDKSGLPNDRFSAERPEGSISTLTIQRTEQRDSAMYRCASSRAQGGYTEAFFGQGTRLTVV.